This T cell receptor (beta chain) was observed in a study of blood T cell repertoires in COVID-19. Original handling: Estimated nucleated cell counts came from reference gene primer amplification. TCRdb keeps only in-frame clones here, not all; method: immunoSEQ multiplex PCR. For V, J and clone size, that table is used; D and trimming come from the DNA. The table shows some 61,000 clones, with roughly 88% occurring only once. V shed 1 base and J shed 5 bases, with 12 bases lying between them. The CDR3 loop spans 15 amino acids. Germline CDR1 and CDR2: SGHAT and FQDESV (reference sequence). The J gene is TRBJ1-5, the V gene TRBV11-1; no firm D call. This receptor was taken from a man aged 30-40 years with acute or convalescent COVID-19. Sequencing used peripheral blood. The CDR3 loop is CASSLDSTRDQPQHF. CDR3 sequence (DNA): TGTGCCAGCAGCTTAGATTCAACGAGGGATCAGCCCCAGCATTTT.